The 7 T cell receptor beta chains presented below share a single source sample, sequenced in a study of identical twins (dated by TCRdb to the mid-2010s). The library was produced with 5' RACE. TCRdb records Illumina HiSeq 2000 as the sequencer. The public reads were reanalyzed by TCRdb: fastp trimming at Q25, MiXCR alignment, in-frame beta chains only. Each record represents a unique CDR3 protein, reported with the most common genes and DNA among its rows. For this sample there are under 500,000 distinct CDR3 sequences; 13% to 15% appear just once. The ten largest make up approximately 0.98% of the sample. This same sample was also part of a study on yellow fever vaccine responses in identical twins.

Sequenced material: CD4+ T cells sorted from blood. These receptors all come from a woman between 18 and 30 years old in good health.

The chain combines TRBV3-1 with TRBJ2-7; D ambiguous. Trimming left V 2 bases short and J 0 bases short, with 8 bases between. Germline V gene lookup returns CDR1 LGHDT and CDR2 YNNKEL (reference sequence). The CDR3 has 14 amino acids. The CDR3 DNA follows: TGTGCCAGCAGCCAACGCGGCAGCTCCTACGAGCAGTACTTC. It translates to CASSQRGSSYEQYF.

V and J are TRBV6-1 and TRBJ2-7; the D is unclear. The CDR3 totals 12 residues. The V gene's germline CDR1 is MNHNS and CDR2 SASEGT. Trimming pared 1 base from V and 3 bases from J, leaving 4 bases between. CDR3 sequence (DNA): TGTGCCAGCAGTGAAGAGGTCTACGAGCAGTACTTC. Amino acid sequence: CASSEEVYEQYF.

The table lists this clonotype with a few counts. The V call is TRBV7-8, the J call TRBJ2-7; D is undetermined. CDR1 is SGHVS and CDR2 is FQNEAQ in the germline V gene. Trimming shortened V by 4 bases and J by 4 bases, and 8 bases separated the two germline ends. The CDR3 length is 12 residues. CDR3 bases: TGTGCCAGCAGCTCCCAGGTTTACGAGCAGTACTTC. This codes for CASSSQVYEQYF.

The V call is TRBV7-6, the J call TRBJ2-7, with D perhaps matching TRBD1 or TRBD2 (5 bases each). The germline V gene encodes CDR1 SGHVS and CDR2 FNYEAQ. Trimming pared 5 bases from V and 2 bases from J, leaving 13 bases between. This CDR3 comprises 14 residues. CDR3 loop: CASSGRGQTYEQYF. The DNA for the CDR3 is TGTGCCAGCAGCGGCCGGGGCCAAACCTACGAGCAGTACTTC.

The CDR3 DNA is TGCAGTGCTAGAGCCCAAGGAGCGGGGGCAGGGGCCAACTTAGGGCAGTACTTC. Residues: CSARAQGAGAGANLGQYF. The rearrangement uses TRBV20-1 and TRBJ2-7; 8 bases fit TRBD2. Germline V gives CDR1 DFQATT, CDR2 SNEGSKA (reference sequence). The J segment lost 9 bases and the V segment lost 1 base, leaving 23 bases of the junction unmatched. The CDR3 is 18 amino acids.

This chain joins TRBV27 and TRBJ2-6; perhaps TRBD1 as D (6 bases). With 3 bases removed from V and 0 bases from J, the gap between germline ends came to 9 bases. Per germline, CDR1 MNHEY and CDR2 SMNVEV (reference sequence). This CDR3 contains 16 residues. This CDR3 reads CASSLTGNSGANVLTF. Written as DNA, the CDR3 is TGTGCCAGCAGTTTGACAGGAAACTCTGGGGCCAACGTCCTGACTTTC.

The CDR3 region is CASSLGVQTEAFF. The CDR3 DNA reads TGCGCCAGCAGCTTGGGGGTCCAAACTGAAGCTTTCTTT. J is TRBJ1-1 and V is TRBV5-1; the D is unclear. The CDR3 spans 13 residues. V lost 0 bases to trimming and J lost 5 bases, with 8 bases between them. Germline V lookup: CDR1 SGHRS, CDR2 YFSETQ.